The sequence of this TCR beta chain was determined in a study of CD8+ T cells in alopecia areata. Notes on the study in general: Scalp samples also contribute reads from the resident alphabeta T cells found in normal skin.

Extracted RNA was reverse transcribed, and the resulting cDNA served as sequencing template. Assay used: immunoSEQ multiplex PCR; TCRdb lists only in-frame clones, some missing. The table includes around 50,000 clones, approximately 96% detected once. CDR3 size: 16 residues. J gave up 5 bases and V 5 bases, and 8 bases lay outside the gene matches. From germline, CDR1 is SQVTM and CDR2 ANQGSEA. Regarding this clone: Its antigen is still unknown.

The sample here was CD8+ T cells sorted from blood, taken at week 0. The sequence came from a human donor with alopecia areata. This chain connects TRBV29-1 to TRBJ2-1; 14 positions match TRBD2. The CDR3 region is CSVLGLAGAPHNEQFF. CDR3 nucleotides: TGCAGCGTTCTGGGACTAGCGGGGGCGCCTCACAATGAGCAGTTCTTC.